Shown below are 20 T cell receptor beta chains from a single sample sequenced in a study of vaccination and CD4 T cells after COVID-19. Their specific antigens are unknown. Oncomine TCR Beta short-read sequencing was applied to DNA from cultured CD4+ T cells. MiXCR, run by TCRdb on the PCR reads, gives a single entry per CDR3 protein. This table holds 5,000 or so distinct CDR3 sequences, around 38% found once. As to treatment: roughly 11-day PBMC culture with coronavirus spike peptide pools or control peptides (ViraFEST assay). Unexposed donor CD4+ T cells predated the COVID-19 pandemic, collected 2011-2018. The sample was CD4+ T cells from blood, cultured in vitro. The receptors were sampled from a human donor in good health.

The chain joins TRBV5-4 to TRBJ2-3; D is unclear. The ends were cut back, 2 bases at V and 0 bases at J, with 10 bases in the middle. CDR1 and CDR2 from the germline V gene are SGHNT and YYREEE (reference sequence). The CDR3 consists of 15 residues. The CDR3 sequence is CASSLGRPSTDTQYF. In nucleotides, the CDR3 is TGTGCCAGCAGCTTAGGCAGACCTAGCACAGATACGCAGTATTTT. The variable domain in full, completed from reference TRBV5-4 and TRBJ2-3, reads ETGVTQSPTHLIKTRGQQVTLRCSSQSGHNTVSWYQQALGQGPQFIFQYYREEENGRGNFPPRFSGLQFPNYSSELNVNALELDDSALYLCASSLGRPSTDTQYFGPGTRLTVL.

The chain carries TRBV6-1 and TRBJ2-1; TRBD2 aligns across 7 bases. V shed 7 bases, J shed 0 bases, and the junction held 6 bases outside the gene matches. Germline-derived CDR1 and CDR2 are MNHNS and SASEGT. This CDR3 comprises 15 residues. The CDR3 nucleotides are TGTGCCAGCACCCACGGGGGGAGCTCCTACAATGAGCAGTTCTTC. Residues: CASTHGGSSYNEQFF.

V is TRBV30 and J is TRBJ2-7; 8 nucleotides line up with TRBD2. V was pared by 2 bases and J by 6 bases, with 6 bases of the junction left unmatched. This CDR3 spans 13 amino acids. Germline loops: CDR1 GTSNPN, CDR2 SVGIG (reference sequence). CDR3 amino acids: CAWSSGLAGEQYF. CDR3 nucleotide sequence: TGTGCCTGGAGTTCGGGTCTAGCGGGCGAGCAGTACTTC.

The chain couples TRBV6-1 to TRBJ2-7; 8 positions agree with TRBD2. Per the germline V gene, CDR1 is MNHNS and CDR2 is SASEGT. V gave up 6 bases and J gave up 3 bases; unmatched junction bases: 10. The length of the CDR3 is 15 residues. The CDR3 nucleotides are TGTGCCAGCAGATTTTCGGGAGGGGATAGCTACGAGCAGTACTTC. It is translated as CASRFSGGDSYEQYF.

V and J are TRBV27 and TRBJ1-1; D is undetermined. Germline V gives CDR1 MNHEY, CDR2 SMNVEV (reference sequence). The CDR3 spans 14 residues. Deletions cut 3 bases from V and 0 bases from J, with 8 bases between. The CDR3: CASSLERMNTEAFF. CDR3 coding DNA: TGTGCCAGCAGTTTGGAGCGAATGAACACTGAAGCTTTCTTT.

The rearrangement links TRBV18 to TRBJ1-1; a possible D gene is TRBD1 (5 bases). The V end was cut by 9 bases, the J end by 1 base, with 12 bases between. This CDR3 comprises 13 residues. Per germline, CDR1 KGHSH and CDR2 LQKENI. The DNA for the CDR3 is TGTGCCAGTACTGTGGGGGGGAACACTGAAGCTTTCTTT. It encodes CASTVGGNTEAFF.

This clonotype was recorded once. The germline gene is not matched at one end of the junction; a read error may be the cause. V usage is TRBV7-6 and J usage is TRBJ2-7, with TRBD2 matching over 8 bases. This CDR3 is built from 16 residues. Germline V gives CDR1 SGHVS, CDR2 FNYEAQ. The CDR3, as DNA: TGTGCCAGCAGCTTAGAGCCAGCGGGAGTTCCCTACGGGCAGTACTTC. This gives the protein CASSLEPAGVPYGQYF. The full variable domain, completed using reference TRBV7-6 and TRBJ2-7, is GAGVSQSPRYKVTKRGQDVALRCDPISGHVSLYWYRQALGQGPEFLTYFNYEAQQDKSGLPNDRFSAERPEGSISTLTIQRTEQRDSAMYRCASSLEPAGVPYGQYFGPGTRLTVT.

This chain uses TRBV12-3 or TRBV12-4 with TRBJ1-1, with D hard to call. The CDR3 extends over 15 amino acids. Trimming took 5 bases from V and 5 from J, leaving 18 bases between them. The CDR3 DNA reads TGTGCCAGCAGTAGGCGGGCCTCGAGGAGGACTGAAGCTTTCTTT. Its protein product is CASSRRASRRTEAFF.

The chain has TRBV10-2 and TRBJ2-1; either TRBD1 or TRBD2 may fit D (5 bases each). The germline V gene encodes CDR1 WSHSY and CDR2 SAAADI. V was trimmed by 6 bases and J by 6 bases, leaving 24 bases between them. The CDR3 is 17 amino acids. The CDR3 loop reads CASRGVIRKPRSNEQFF. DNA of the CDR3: TGCGCCAGCAGGGGGGTGATCAGGAAACCCCGGAGCAATGAGCAGTTCTTC.

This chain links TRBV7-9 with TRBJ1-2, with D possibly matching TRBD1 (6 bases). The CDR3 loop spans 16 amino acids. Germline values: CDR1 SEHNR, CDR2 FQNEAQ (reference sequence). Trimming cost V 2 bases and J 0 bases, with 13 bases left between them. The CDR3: CASSLRTATTNYGYTF. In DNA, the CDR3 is TGTGCCAGCAGCTTAAGGACAGCGACCACTAACTATGGCTACACCTTC. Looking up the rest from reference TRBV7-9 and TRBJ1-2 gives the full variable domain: DTGVSQNPRHKITKRGQNVTFRCDPISEHNRLYWYRQTLGQGPEFLTYFQNEAQLEKSRLLSDRFSAERPKGSFSTLEIQRTEQGDSAMYLCASSLRTATTNYGYTFGSGTRLTVV.

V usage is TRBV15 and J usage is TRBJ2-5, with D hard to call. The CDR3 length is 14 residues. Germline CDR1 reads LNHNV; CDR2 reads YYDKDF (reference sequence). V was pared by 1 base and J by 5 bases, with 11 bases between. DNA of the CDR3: TGTGCCACCAGCAGAGCGGAAGGGCCGGAGACCCAGTACTTC. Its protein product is CATSRAEGPETQYF.

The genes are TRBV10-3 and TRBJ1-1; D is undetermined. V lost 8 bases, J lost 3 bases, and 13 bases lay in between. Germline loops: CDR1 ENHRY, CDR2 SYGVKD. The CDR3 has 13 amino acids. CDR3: CAIRWLEDTEAFF. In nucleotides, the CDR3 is TGTGCCATCCGATGGTTAGAGGACACTGAAGCTTTCTTT.

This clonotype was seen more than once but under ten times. The CDR3 nucleotides are TGCAGTGCTAGAGTATCCGAGAACACTGAAGCTTTCTTT. Protein: CSARVSENTEAFF. The chain links TRBV20-1 to TRBJ1-1; D unresolved. CDR3 size: 13 residues. Germline V gene sequence: CDR1 DFQATT, CDR2 SNEGSKA (reference sequence). The V and J ends lost 1 base and 1 base respectively, with 7 bases between them.

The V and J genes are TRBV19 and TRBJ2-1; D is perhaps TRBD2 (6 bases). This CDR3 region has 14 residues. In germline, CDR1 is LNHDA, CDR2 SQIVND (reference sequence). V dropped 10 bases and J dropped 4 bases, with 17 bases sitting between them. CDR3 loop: CATHGGLGYNEQFF. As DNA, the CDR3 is TGTGCCACCCACGGAGGGCTCGGTTACAATGAGCAGTTCTTC. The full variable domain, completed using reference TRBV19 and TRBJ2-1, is DGGITQSPKYLFRKEGQNVTLSCEQNLNHDAMYWYRQDPGQGLRLIYYSQIVNDFQKGDIAEGYSVSREKKESFPLTVTSAQKNPTAFYLCATHGGLGYNEQFFGPGTRLTVL.

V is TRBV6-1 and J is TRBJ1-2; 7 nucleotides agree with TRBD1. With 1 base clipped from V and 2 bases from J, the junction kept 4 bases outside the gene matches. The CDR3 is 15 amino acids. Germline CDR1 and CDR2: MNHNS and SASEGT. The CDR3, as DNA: TGTGCCAGCAGTGAAGTTGAGGGGGCAAACTATGGCTACACCTTC. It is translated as CASSEVEGANYGYTF.

The CDR3 DNA reads TGTGCCAGCAGCTTGACAGGGGGTGGTGTCTCTGGAAACACCATATATTTT. Translated: CASSLTGGGVSGNTIYF. The rearrangement joins TRBV7-2 to TRBJ1-3; 9 positions match TRBD1. Germline V gene data show CDR1 as SGHTA and CDR2 as FQGNSA. V shed 3 bases, J shed 0 bases, and the junction held 6 bases outside the gene matches. The CDR3 extends over 17 amino acids.

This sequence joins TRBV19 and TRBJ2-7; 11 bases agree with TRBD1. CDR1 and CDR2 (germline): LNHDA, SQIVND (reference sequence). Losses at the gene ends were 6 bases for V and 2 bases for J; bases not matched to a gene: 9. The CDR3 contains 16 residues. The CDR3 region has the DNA TGTGCCAGTAGGGGACAGGGGGTCGGCGGAACCTACGAGCAGTACTTC. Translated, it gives CASRGQGVGGTYEQYF.

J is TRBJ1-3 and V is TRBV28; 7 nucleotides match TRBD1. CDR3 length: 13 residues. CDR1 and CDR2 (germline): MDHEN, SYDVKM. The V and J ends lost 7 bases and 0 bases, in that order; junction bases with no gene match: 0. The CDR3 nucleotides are TGTGCCAGCAACAGGGGCTCTGGAAACACCATATATTTT. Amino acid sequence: CASNRGSGNTIYF.

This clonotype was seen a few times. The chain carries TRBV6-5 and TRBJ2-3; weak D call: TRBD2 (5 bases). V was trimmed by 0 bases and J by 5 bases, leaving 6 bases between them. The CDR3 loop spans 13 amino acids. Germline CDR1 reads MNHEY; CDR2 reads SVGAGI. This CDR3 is CASSYSTRDTQYF. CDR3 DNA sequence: TGTGCCAGCAGTTACTCCACTAGAGATACGCAGTATTTT.

CDR3 coding DNA: TGTGCCAGTAGGATCTTCGGGGGGAACAATGAGCAGTTCTTC. It is translated as CASRIFGGNNEQFF. The gene calls are TRBV19 and TRBJ2-1; 7 nucleotides line up with TRBD2. V dropped 6 bases and J dropped 5; count of bases not matched to a gene: 7. The CDR3 consists of 14 residues. Germline V gene sequence: CDR1 LNHDA, CDR2 SQIVND (reference sequence).